This T cell receptor beta chain is from a study of cytomegalovirus exposure and HLA in healthy donors. Notes on the study in general: Later, an analysis found that TCR clusters from the first cohort tended to co-occur in the 120 validation repertoires. Associated with cytomegalovirus, according to the listing, were about 160 TCR beta chains.

Per the germline V gene, CDR1 is SNHLY and CDR2 is FYNNEI. With 5 bases removed from V and 0 bases from J, the gap between germline ends came to 9 bases. The CDR3 is 14 residues long. Using immunoSEQ multiplex PCR, the repertoire was profiled, and TCRdb retains in-frame clones only, with some absent. The sample holds about 180,000 clones, approximately 81% seen once. Only one count was recorded for this clone. What it recognizes is unknown. The sequenced material came from PBMCs. The rearrangement uses TRBV2 and TRBJ2-3; D gene unclear. The receptor comes from a young man in good health and CMV-seropositive. The CDR3: CASSQGESTDTQYF. In DNA form, the CDR3 reads TGTGCCAGCAGTCAAGGCGAGAGCACAGATACGCAGTATTTT.